The text below deals with one T cell receptor beta chain. This sample was included in a study of blood T cell repertoires in COVID-19. About the study: The United States, Italy and Spain provided the acute and convalescent COVID-19 samples.

During active infection, Seattle patients enrolled and were then monitored through disease. Germline V lookup: CDR1 KGHDR, CDR2 SFDVKD. The CDR3 has 13 amino acids. The ends were cut back, 6 bases at V and 5 bases at J, with 10 bases in the middle. Clones were read by immunoSEQ multiplex PCR, and TCRdb kept only the in-frame ones, dropping some. The sample has some 110,000 clones; roughly four fifths are singletons. The genes are TRBV24-1 and TRBJ2-1; weak D call: TRBD2 (5 bases). This TCR came from a man at least 80 years old with COVID-19, enrolled during active disease. Specimen: peripheral blood. Written as DNA, the CDR3 is TGTGCCACCAGTAACTGGCGGGACAATGAGCAGTTCTTC. Protein sequence: CATSNWRDNEQFF.